The 7 T cell receptor beta chains below all came from one sample that was sequenced in a study of shared clonotypes between healthy human individuals. Cells designated naive CD8 were CD45RO-negative and were positively selected for CCR7, with terminally differentiated effector memory CD45RA+ cells excluded. The table came from immunoSEQ multiplex PCR; TCRdb's copy has only in-frame clones and leaves some out. The table records about 2 million clones, about 95% of them present only once. The sequenced sample consisted of naive CD8+ T cells sorted from blood. The receptors were gathered from a man aged 18 to 30 in good health.

The J gene is TRBJ2-7, the V gene TRBV4-3; 8 nucleotides align to TRBD1. The germline V gene has CDR1 LGHNA and CDR2 YSLEER. J lost 2 bases, V lost 0 bases, and 3 bases had no gene match. The CDR3 contains 15 residues. This CDR3 is CASSQDWTGTYEQYF. The CDR3 region has the DNA TGCGCCAGCAGCCAAGATTGGACAGGGACCTACGAGCAGTACTTC.

This chain uses TRBV5-5 with TRBJ2-7; D gene unclear. Deletions cut 7 bases from V and 6 bases from J, with 8 bases between. The CDR3 runs 10 residues. Germline CDR1 is SGHKS and CDR2 is YYEKEE (reference sequence). CDR3 amino acids: CASGDGEQYF. As DNA, the CDR3 is TGTGCCAGCGGCGATGGCGAGCAGTACTTC.

The chain links TRBV10-3 to TRBJ2-7, with TRBD1 identical over 9 bases. The CDR3 contains 14 residues. Trimming cost V 6 bases and J 5 bases; bases outside gene matches: 8. The germline CDR1 and CDR2 sequences are ENHRY and SYGVKD. The CDR3 spells CAISEDRGAHEQYF. The CDR3 nucleotides read TGTGCCATCAGCGAGGACAGGGGCGCCCACGAGCAGTACTTC.

The rearrangement links TRBV27 to TRBJ2-3; 9 bases line up with TRBD2. CDR1 and CDR2 (germline): MNHEY, SMNVEV (reference sequence). V lost 6 bases, J lost 3 bases, and 4 bases stayed unmatched. The length of the CDR3 is 14 residues. The CDR3 nucleotides are TGTGCCAGCAGCGGGCGGGAGGGAACAGATACGCAGTATTTT. Its protein is CASSGREGTDTQYF.

The chain uses TRBV18 and TRBJ2-5; weak D call: TRBD1 (7 bases). CDR1 and CDR2 from the germline V gene are KGHSH and LQKENI. This CDR3 region has 15 residues. Trimming shortened V by 0 bases and J by 6 bases, and 14 bases separated the two germline ends. CDR3 DNA: TGTGCCAGCTCACCACCGTTGGAGGGGGCAAAGACCCAGTACTTC. Protein sequence: CASSPPLEGAKTQYF.

The rearrangement uses TRBV7-6 and TRBJ2-2; tentatively, D is TRBD2 (9 bases). Between the trimmed V and J ends, which lost 3 bases and 4 bases, there was a span of 24 bases. CDR1 and CDR2 from the germline V gene are SGHVS and FNYEAQ. This CDR3 has 19 amino acids. The chain's CDR3 is CASSFSGGRAGGPTGELFF. The CDR3 region has the DNA TGTGCCAGCAGCTTTAGTGGCGGGAGGGCAGGGGGCCCCACCGGGGAGCTGTTTTTT.

The chain recombines TRBV5-4 with TRBJ1-3; TRBD1 might be the D (6 bases). CDR1 and CDR2 from the germline V gene are SGHNT and YYREEE (reference sequence). Between the trimmed V and J ends, which lost 4 bases and 4 bases, there was a span of 15 bases. The CDR3 runs 15 residues. CDR3 in amino acids: CASSSDRSGGNTIYF. CDR3 nucleotide sequence: TGTGCCAGCAGCAGCGACAGGAGCGGCGGAAACACCATATATTTT. The full variable domain, in which reference TRBV5-4 and TRBJ1-3 provide the parts outside the CDR3, is ETGVTQSPTHLIKTRGQQVTLRCSSQSGHNTVSWYQQALGQGPQFIFQYYREEENGRGNFPPRFSGLQFPNYSSELNVNALELDDSALYLCASSSDRSGGNTIYFGEGSWLTVV.